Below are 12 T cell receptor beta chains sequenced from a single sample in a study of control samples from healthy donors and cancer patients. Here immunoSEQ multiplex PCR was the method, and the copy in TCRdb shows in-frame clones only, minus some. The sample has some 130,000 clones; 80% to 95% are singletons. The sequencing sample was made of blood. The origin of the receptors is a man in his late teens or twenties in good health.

The CDR3 reads CASSYTRGPYEQYF. CDR3 nucleotides: TGTGCCAGCAGTTACACACGGGGTCCCTACGAGCAGTACTTC. The chain recombines TRBV6-5 with TRBJ2-7, with D maybe TRBD2 (5 bases). Trimming took 2 bases from V and 2 from J, leaving 10 bases between them. CDR1 is MNHEY and CDR2 is SVGAGI in the germline V gene. The CDR3 length is 14 residues.

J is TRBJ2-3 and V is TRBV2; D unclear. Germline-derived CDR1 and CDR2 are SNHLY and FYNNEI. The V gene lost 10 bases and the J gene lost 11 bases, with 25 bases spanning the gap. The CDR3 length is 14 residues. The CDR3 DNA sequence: TGTGCCACCAATTGGGGTTTCAAGGATGCCGAGCAGTATTTT. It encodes CATNWGFKDAEQYF. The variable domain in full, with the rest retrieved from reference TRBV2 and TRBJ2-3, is EPEVTQTPSHQVTQMGQEVILRCVPISNHLYFYWYRQILGQKVEFLVSFYNNEISEKSEIFDDQFSVERPDGSNFTLKIRSTKLEDSAMYFCATNWGFKDAEQYFGPGTRLTVL.

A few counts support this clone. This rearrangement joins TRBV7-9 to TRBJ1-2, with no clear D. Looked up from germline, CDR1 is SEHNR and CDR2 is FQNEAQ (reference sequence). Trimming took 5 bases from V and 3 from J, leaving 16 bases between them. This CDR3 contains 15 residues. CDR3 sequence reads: CASSRGRRTDYGYTF. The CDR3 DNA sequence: TGTGCCAGCAGCCGTGGTAGACGGACTGACTATGGCTACACCTTC.

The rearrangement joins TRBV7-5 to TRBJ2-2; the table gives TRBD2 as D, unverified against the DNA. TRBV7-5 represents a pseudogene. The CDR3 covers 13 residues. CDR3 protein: CARSLSAAGELFF. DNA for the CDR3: TGTGCCAGAAGCTTATCTGCGGCCGGGGAGCTGTTTTTT.

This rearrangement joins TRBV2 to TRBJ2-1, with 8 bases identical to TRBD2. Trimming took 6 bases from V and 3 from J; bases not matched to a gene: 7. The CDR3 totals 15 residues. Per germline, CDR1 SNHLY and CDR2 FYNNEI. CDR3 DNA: TGTGCCAGCAGCATACGGGGGGGCCGCTACAATGAGCAGTTCTTC. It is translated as CASSIRGGRYNEQFF.

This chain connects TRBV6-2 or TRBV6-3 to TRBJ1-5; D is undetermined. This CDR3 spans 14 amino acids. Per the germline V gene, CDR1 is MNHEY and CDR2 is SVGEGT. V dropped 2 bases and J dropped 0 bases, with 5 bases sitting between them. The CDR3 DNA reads TGTGCCAGCAGTTACAAGAATAGCAATCAGCCCCAGCATTTT. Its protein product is CASSYKNSNQPQHF.

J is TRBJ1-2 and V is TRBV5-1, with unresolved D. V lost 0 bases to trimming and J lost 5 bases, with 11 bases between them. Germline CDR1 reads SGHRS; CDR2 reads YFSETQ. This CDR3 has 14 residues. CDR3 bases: TGCGCCAGCAGCTTGGAGCAGGTTGGATATGGCTACACCTTC. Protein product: CASSLEQVGYGYTF. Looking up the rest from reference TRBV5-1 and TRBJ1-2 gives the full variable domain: KAGVTQTPRYLIKTRGQQVTLSCSPISGHRSVSWYQQTPGQGLQFLFEYFSETQRNKGNFPGRFSGRQFSNSRSEMNVSTLELGDSALYLCASSLEQVGYGYTFGSGTRLTVV.

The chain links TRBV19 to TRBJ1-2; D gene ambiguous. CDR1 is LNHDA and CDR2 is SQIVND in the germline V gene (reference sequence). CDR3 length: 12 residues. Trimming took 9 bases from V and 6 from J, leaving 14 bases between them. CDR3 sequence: CASPHGPDGYTF. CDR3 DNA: TGTGCCAGCCCCCACGGCCCCGATGGCTACACCTTC.

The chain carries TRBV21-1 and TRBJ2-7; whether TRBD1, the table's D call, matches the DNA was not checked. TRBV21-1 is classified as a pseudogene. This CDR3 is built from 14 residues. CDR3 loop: CASSKQGSSYEQYF. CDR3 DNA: TGTGCCAGCAGCAAACAGGGCAGCTCCTACGAGCAGTACTTC.

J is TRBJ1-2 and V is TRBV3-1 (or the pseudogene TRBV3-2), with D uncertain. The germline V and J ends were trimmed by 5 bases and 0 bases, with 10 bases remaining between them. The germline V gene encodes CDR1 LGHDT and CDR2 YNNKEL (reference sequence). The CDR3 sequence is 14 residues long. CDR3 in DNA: TGTGCCAGCAGCTGGCCGGAGACTAACTATGGCTACACCTTC. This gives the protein CASSWPETNYGYTF.

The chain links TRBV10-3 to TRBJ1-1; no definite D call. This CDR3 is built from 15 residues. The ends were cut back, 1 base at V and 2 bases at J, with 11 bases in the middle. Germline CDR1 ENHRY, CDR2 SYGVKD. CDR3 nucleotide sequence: TGTGCCATCAGTGAGTATGAGGACGCAAACACTGAAGCTTTCTTT. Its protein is CAISEYEDANTEAFF.

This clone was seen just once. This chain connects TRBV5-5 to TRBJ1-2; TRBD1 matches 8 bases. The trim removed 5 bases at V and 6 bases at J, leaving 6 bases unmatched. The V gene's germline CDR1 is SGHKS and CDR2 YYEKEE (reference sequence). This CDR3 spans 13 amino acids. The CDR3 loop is CASSSGQGHGYTF. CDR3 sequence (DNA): TGTGCCAGCAGTTCCGGACAGGGTCATGGCTACACCTTC. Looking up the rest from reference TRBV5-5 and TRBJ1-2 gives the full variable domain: DAGVTQSPTHLIKTRGQQVTLRCSPISGHKSVSWYQQVLGQGPQFIFQYYEKEERGRGNFPDRFSARQFPNYSSELNVNALLLGDSALYLCASSSGQGHGYTFGSGTRLTVV.